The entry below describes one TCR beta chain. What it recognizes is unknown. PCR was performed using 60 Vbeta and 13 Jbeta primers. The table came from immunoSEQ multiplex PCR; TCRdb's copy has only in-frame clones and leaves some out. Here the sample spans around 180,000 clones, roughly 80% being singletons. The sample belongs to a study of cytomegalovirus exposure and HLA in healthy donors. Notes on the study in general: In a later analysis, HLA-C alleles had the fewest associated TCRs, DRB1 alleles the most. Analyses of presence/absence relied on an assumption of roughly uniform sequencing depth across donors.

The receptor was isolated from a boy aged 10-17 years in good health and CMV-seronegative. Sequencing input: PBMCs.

The CDR3 sequence: CASRDLGRQFYGYTF. The CDR3 nucleotides are TGTGCCAGCAGGGACCTGGGGCGACAGTTCTATGGCTACACCTTC. V and J are TRBV27 and TRBJ1-2, with D tentatively TRBD1 (5 bases). In germline, CDR1 is MNHEY, CDR2 SMNVEV (reference sequence). Trimming shortened V by 6 bases and J by 4 bases, and 18 bases separated the two germline ends. The CDR3 loop spans 15 amino acids.